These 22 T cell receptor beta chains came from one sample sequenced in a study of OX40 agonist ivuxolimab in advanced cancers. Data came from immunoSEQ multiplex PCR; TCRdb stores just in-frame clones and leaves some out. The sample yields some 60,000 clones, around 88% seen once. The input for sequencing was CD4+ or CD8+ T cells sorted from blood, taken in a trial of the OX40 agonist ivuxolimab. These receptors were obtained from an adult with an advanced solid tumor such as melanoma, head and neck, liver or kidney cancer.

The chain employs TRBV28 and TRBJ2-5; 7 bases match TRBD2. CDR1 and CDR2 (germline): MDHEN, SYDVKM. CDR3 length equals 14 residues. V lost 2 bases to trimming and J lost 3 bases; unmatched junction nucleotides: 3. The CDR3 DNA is TGTGCCAGCAGTTTAGGGGACTACAAAGAGACCCAGTACTTC. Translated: CASSLGDYKETQYF.

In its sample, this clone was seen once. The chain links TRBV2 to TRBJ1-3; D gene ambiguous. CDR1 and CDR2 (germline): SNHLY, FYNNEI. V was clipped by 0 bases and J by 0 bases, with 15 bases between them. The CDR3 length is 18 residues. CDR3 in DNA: TGTGCCAGCAGTGAAGCGCCCCTCTTACGGTTCTCTGGAAACACCATATATTTT. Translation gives CASSEAPLLRFSGNTIYF.

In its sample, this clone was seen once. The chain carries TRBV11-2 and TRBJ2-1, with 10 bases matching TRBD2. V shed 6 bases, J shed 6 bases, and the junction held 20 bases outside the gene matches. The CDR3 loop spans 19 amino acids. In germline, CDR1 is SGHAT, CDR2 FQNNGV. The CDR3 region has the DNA TGTGCCAGCAGTTGGCCGGTGTGGGCTAGCGGGAGTTCGCTCAATGAGCAGTTCTTC. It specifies CASSWPVWASGSSLNEQFF. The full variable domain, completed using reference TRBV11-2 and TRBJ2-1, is EAGVAQSPRYKIIEKRQSVAFWCNPISGHATLYWYQQILGQGPKLLIQFQNNGVVDDSQLPKDRFSAERLKGVDSTLKIQPAKLEDSAVYLCASSWPVWASGSSLNEQFFGPGTRLTVL.

CDR3 residues: CASSRGLLSTYEQYF. Written as DNA, the CDR3 is TGTGCCAGCAGCCGAGGACTCCTTAGTACCTACGAGCAGTACTTC. This chain connects TRBV7-9 to TRBJ2-7; a weak D match, TRBD2 (5 bases). V was pared by 5 bases and J by 2 bases, with 16 bases between. Looked up from germline, CDR1 is SEHNR and CDR2 is FQNEAQ (reference sequence). This CDR3 has 15 amino acids.

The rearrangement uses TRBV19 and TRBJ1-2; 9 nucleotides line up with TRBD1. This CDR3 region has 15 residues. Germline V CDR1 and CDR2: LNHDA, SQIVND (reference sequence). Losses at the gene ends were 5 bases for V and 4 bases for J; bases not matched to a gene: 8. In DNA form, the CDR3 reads TGTGCCAGTAGTCATGTTAACAGGGGGCCCTATGGCTACACCTTC. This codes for CASSHVNRGPYGYTF.

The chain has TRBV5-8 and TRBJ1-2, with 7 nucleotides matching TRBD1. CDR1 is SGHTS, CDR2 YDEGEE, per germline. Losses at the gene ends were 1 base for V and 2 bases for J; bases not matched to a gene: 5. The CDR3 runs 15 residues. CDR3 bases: TGTGCCAGCAGCTTGCGTGCGGGACAGAACTATGGCTACACCTTC. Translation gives CASSLRAGQNYGYTF.

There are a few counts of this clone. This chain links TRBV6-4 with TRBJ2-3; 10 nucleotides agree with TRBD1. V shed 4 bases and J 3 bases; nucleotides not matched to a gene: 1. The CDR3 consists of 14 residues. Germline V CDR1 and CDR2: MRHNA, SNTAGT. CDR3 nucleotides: TGTGCCAGCAGTGGGGGACAGGGGACAGATACGCAGTATTTT. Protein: CASSGGQGTDTQYF.

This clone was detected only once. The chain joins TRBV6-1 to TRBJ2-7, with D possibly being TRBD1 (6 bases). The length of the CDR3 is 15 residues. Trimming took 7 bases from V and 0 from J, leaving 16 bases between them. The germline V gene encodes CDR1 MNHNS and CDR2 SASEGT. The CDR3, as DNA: TGTGCCAGCAAGCCGGGACACCTATCCTCCTACGAGCAGTACTTC. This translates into CASKPGHLSSYEQYF.

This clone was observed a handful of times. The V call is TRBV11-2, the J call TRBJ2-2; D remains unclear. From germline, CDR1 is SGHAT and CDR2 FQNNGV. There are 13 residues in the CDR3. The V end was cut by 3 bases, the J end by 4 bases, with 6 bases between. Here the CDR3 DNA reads TGTGCCAGCAGCTTCTTGGGCACCGGGGAGCTGTTTTTT. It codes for CASSFLGTGELFF.

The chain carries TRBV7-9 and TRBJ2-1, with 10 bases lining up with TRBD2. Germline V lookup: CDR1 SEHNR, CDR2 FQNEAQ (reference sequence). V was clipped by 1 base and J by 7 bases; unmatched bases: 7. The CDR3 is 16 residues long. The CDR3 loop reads CASSLVAGGLWNEQFF. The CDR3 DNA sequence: TGTGCCAGCAGCTTAGTAGCGGGAGGCCTTTGGAATGAGCAGTTCTTC.

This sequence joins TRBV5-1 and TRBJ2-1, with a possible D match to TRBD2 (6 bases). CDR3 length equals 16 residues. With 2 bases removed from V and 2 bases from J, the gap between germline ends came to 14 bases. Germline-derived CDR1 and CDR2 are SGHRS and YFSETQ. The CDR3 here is CASSFSSGPPYNEQFF. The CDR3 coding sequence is TGCGCCAGCAGCTTTTCCAGCGGGCCCCCCTACAATGAGCAGTTCTTC.

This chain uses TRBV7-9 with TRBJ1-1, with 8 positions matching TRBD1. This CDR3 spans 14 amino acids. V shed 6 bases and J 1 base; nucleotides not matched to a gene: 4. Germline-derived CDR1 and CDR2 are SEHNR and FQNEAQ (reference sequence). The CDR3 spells CASRRQGTNTEAFF. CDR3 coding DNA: TGTGCCAGCAGACGACAGGGGACGAACACTGAAGCTTTCTTT.

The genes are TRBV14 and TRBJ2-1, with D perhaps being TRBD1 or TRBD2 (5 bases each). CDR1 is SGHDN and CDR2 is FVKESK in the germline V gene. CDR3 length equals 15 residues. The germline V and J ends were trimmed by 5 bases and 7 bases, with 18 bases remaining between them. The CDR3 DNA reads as TGTGCCAGCAGCACAGGACGGGGAGTTTTTAATGAGCAGTTCTTC. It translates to CASSTGRGVFNEQFF. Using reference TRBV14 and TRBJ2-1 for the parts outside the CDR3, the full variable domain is EAGVTQFPSHSVIEKGQTVTLRCDPISGHDNLYWYRRVMGKEIKFLLHFVKESKQDESGMPNNRFLAERTGGTYSTLKVQPAELEDSGVYFCASSTGRGVFNEQFFGPGTRLTVL.

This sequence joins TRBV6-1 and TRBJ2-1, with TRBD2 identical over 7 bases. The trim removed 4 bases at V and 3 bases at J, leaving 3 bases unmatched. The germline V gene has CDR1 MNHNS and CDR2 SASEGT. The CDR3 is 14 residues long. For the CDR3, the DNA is TGTGCCAGCAGTGCCCTAGCGGACTACAATGAGCAGTTCTTC. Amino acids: CASSALADYNEQFF.

The CDR3 loop is CAWSVRGETQYF. The CDR3 region has the DNA TGTGCCTGGAGTGTAAGGGGAGAGACCCAGTACTTC. This chain links TRBV30 with TRBJ2-5; D is possibly TRBD1 (5 bases). Germline V CDR1 and CDR2: GTSNPN, SVGIG (reference sequence). V was clipped by 0 bases and J by 4 bases, with 6 bases between them. The CDR3 totals 12 residues.

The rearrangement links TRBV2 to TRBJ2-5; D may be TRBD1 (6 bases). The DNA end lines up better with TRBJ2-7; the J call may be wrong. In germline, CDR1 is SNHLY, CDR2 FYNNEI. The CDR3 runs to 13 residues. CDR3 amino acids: CASTDGTTYEQYF. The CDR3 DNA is TGTGCCAGCACGGACGGGACAACCTACGAGCAGTACTTC.

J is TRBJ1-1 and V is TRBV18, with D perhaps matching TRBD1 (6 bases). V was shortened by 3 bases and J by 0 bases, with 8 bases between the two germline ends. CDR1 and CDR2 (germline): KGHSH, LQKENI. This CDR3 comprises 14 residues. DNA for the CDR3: TGTGCCAGCTCACCGCAGGGGATGAACACTGAAGCTTTCTTT. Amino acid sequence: CASSPQGMNTEAFF. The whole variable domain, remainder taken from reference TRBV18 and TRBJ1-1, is NAGVMQNPRHLVRRRGQEARLRCSPMKGHSHVYWYRQLPEEGLKFMVYLQKENIIDESGMPKERFSAEFPKEGPSILRIQQVVRGDSAAYFCASSPQGMNTEAFFGQGTRLTVV.

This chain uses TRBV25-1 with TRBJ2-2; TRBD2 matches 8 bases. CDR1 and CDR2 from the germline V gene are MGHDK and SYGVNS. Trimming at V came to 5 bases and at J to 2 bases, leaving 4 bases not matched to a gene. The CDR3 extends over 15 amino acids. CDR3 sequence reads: CASSSTSGNTGELFF. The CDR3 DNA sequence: TGTGCCAGCAGTAGCACTAGCGGTAACACCGGGGAGCTGTTTTTT.

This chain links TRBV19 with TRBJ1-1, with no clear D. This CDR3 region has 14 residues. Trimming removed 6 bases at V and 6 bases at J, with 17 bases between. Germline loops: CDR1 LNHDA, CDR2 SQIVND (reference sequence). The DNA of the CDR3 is TGTGCCAGTAGCCCTCGAGAGGCCTACGCTGAAGCTTTCTTT. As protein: CASSPREAYAEAFF.

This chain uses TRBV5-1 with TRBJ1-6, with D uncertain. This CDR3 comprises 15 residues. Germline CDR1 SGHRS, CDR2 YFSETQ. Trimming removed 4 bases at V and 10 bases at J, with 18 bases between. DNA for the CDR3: TGCGCCAGCAGCCCAGACTTGAGGGTAGGATCACCCCTCCACTTT. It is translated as CASSPDLRVGSPLHF. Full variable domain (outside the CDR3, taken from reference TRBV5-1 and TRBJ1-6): KAGVTQTPRYLIKTRGQQVTLSCSPISGHRSVSWYQQTPGQGLQFLFEYFSETQRNKGNFPGRFSGRQFSNSRSEMNVSTLELGDSALYLCASSPDLRVGSPLHFGNGTRLTVT.

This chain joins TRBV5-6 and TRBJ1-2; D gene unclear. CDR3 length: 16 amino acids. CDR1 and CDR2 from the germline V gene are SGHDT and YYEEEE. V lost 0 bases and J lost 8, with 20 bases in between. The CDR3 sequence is CASSLAGRSLVRGYTF. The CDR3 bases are TGTGCCAGCAGCTTGGCCGGACGGTCCCTCGTTAGGGGCTACACCTTC.

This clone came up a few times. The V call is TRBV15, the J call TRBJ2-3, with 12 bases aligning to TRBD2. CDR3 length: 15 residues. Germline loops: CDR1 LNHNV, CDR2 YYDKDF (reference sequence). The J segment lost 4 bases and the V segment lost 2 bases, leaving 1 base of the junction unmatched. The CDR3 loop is CATSRLAGGPDTQYF. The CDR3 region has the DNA TGTGCCACCAGCAGACTAGCGGGAGGGCCAGATACGCAGTATTTT.